This passage covers 17 T cell receptor beta chains from one sample sequenced in a study of T-cell memory formation after mild COVID-19. TCRdb fed the 5' RACE reads into MiXCR, producing one record per CDR3 protein. This sample has approximately 82,000 distinct CDR3 sequences, with around 13% found just once. Input material: PBMCs or a T cell subset sorted from them (not recorded which). These receptors originate from a man younger than 35 who had mild COVID-19 (a few samples of this study predate the infection). Cell type and time point are not known.

Many counts were recorded for this clonotype. The chain carries TRBV12-3 or TRBV12-4 and TRBJ2-6, with D uncertain. V was cut by 6 bases and J by 4 bases, with 13 bases left in between. The length of the CDR3 is 15 residues. This CDR3 reads CASSPPAFGANVLTF. The CDR3 DNA follows: TGTGCCAGCAGCCCCCCAGCGTTCGGGGCCAACGTCCTGACTTTC.

This clonotype was seen a handful of times. This chain links TRBV4-2 with TRBJ2-1; D gene unclear. CDR3 length: 14 amino acids. Trimming left V 0 bases short and J 6 bases short, with 9 bases between. Germline V gives CDR1 LGHNA, CDR2 YNFKEQ. CDR3 sequence reads: CASSQERQSNEQFF. CDR3 sequence (DNA): TGTGCCAGCAGCCAAGAACGGCAGAGCAATGAGCAGTTCTTC.

This clonotype was picked up a small number of times. The chain recombines TRBV7-6 with TRBJ2-3, with a tentative D call TRBD1 (6 bases). CDR3 length equals 15 residues. Germline lookup yields CDR1 SGHVS and CDR2 FNYEAQ. Trimming took off 7 bases at V and 0 bases at J, with 14 bases between the two ends. CDR3 region: CASTQGSTSTDTQYF. Written as DNA, the CDR3 is TGTGCCAGCACTCAGGGGTCGACTAGCACAGATACGCAGTATTTT. The full variable domain, its missing parts supplied by reference TRBV7-6 and TRBJ2-3, is GAGVSQSPRYKVTKRGQDVALRCDPISGHVSLYWYRQALGQGPEFLTYFNYEAQQDKSGLPNDRFSAERPEGSISTLTIQRTEQRDSAMYRCASTQGSTSTDTQYFGPGTRLTVL.

The sample holds a few counts of this clonotype. The CDR3 reads CSAPGQPSHYGYTF. CDR3 bases: TGCAGCGCCCCTGGACAGCCCTCTCACTATGGCTACACCTTC. V is TRBV20-1 and J is TRBJ1-2; D may be TRBD1 (6 bases). The germline gives CDR1 DFQATT, CDR2 SNEGSKA (reference sequence). The CDR3 runs 14 residues.

The chain employs TRBV27 and TRBJ1-1; tentative D call: TRBD1 (6 bases). Germline loops: CDR1 MNHEY, CDR2 SMNVEV (reference sequence). The CDR3 has 15 residues. Between the trimmed V and J ends, which lost 0 bases and 1 base, there was a span of 9 bases. This CDR3 reads CASSLSGAGNTEAFF. The CDR3 nucleotides are TGTGCCAGCAGTTTATCGGGGGCGGGGAACACTGAAGCTTTCTTT.

This clonotype was recorded a few times. The chain employs TRBV13 and TRBJ1-4; D gene unclear. The CDR3 runs 13 residues. Between the trimmed V and J ends, which lost 6 bases and 10 bases, there was a span of 15 bases. Germline values: CDR1 PRHDT, CDR2 FYEKMQ (reference sequence). The DNA of the CDR3 is TGTGCCAGCAGGAGCACGGAGTATGGAAAACTGTTTTTT. Translated: CASRSTEYGKLFF.

The gene calls are TRBV12-3 or TRBV12-4 and TRBJ1-2; D is perhaps TRBD1 (6 bases). The V end was cut by 4 bases, the J end by 6 bases, with 27 bases between. This CDR3 is built from 18 residues. CDR3 coding DNA: TGTGCCAGCAGTTCCCCCGGACACGATGGCAGGGGAGGTAATGGCTACACCTTC. Its protein is CASSSPGHDGRGGNGYTF.

The V and J genes are TRBV7-2 and TRBJ1-2, with a weak D call TRBD1 (6 bases). Germline loops: CDR1 SGHTA, CDR2 FQGNSA. The V end lost 6 bases, the J end lost 1 base, and 18 bases lay between the germline ends. CDR3 size: 16 residues. The CDR3 is CASSSDSRGLNYGYTF. As DNA, the CDR3 is TGTGCCAGCAGTTCGGACAGCCGGGGGCTTAACTATGGCTACACCTTC.

The V and J genes are TRBV11-2 and TRBJ2-7; unclear D gene. This CDR3 region has 12 residues. V was cut by 8 bases and J by 12 bases, with 20 bases left in between. Germline CDR1 reads SGHAT; CDR2 reads FQNNGV. The CDR3 spells CASVPGPPGRYV. The DNA for the CDR3 is TGTGCCAGCGTTCCCGGGCCCCCAGGCCGGTACGTC.

Many counts were recorded for this clonotype. The chain couples TRBV6-4 to TRBJ2-7; TRBD2 matches 10 bases. CDR1 is MRHNA, CDR2 SNTAGT, per germline. Germline trimming cut 0 bases from V and 5 bases from J; bases unmatched to any gene: 13. The CDR3 sequence is 18 residues long. The DNA for the CDR3 is TGTGCCAGCAGTGACTCGACGGCTAGCGGGGGCCTTAAGCACGAGCAGTACGTC. Amino acids: CASSDSTASGGLKHEQYV.

This clonotype was observed a few times. The chain links TRBV7-2 to TRBJ1-2; D uncertain. V was clipped by 2 bases and J by 5 bases, with 12 bases between them. This CDR3 has 14 amino acids. In germline, CDR1 is SGHTA, CDR2 FQGNSA. This CDR3 reads CASSLRTVQYGYTF. DNA of the CDR3: TGTGCCAGCAGCTTACGGACGGTTCAATATGGCTACACCTTC.

This chain uses TRBV4-3 with TRBJ2-3, with 10 nucleotides matching TRBD1. The CDR3 covers 18 residues. Trimming took 0 bases from V and 3 from J; bases not matched to a gene: 9. The germline V gene has CDR1 LGHNA and CDR2 YSLEER. DNA of the CDR3: TGCGCCAGCAGCCAAGATAGGTTAGGGACAGGGGTTACAGATACGCAGTATTTT. This sequence encodes CASSQDRLGTGVTDTQYF.

The gene calls are TRBV7-9 and TRBJ1-2; 11 positions agree with TRBD1. Germline CDR1 and CDR2: SEHNR and FQNEAQ (reference sequence). The trim removed 2 bases at V and 7 bases at J, leaving 6 bases unmatched. CDR3 length equals 15 residues. DNA for the CDR3: TGTGCCAGCAGCTTAATGCGGACAGGGGGCGGTGGCTACACCTTC. Protein product: CASSLMRTGGGGYTF.

CDR3 in DNA: TGTGCCAGCTCTGGGGGGGGTAGCTCCTACAATGAGCAGTTCTTC. Its protein is CASSGGGSSYNEQFF. The rearrangement links TRBV19 to TRBJ2-1; 7 nucleotides match TRBD2. V shed 9 bases and J 0 bases; nucleotides not matched to a gene: 8. This CDR3 has 15 amino acids. The germline CDR1 and CDR2 sequences are LNHDA and SQIVND (reference sequence). Supplemented by reference TRBV19 and TRBJ2-1, the full variable domain reads DGGITQSPKYLFRKEGQNVTLSCEQNLNHDAMYWYRQDPGQGLRLIYYSQIVNDFQKGDIAEGYSVSREKKESFPLTVTSAQKNPTAFYLCASSGGGSSYNEQFFGPGTRLTVL.

This sequence joins TRBV6-2 or TRBV6-3 and TRBJ2-1; D is uncertain. This CDR3 is built from 12 residues. Germline lookup yields CDR1 MNHEY and CDR2 SVGEGT. V dropped 4 bases and J dropped 8 bases, with 9 bases sitting between them. The CDR3 region is CASSFVIHEQFF. The CDR3 nucleotides are TGTGCCAGCAGTTTTGTTATCCATGAGCAGTTCTTC.

In its sample, this clonotype was seen many times. This rearrangement joins TRBV12-3 or TRBV12-4 to TRBJ2-2; D is unresolved. Trimming shortened V by 6 bases and J by 6 bases, and 8 bases separated the two germline ends. The CDR3 contains 12 residues. The CDR3 DNA is TGTGCCAGCAGGCCCTGGGCCGGGGAGCTGTTTTTT. Protein sequence: CASRPWAGELFF.

The chain links TRBV10-2 to TRBJ2-2; D is uncertain. Germline V lookup: CDR1 WSHSY, CDR2 SAAADI. The V gene lost 6 bases and the J gene lost 11 bases, with 10 bases spanning the gap. This CDR3 spans 11 amino acids. The CDR3 is CASRAGTELFF. CDR3 DNA sequence: TGCGCCAGCAGGGCAGGAACCGAGCTGTTTTTT.